These T cell receptor beta chains were read from a single sample in a study of blood T cell repertoires in COVID-19. Profiled with immunoSEQ multiplex PCR; TCRdb holds only in-frame clones, not every one. This table holds 350,000 to 400,000 clones, 85% to 90% found once. Sequenced input: PBMCs or T cells enriched from blood (not recorded which). These TCRs come from a young man who had recovered from COVID-19. CDR3s include the opening cysteine and the closing phenylalanine or tryptophan. D genes are given only for firm matches. Clone size is shown for a subset of rows, as once, few, many or a class of expanded clone.

d_call: TRBD2
clone_size: .
j_call: TRBJ2-1
cdr3_length: 17
v_call: TRBV3-1/TRBV3-2
cdr3_aa: CASSTTSGGPYYNEQFF
cdr3_nt: TGTGCCAGCAGCACAACTAGCGGGGGGCCATACTACAATGAGCAGTTCTTC

d_call: TRBD1
clone_size: .
j_call: TRBJ1-1
cdr3_length: 16
v_call: TRBV2
cdr3_aa: CASSPPGQGPHTEAFF
cdr3_nt: TGTGCCAGCAGCCCCCCGGGACAGGGGCCTCACACTGAAGCTTTCTTT

d_call: TRBD2
clone_size: .
j_call: TRBJ2-7
cdr3_length: 16
v_call: TRBV4-3
cdr3_aa: CASSQIAGGASYEQYF
cdr3_nt: TGCGCCAGCAGCCAAATCGCGGGGGGCGCTTCCTACGAGCAGTACTTC

d_call: TRBD1
clone_size: .
j_call: TRBJ1-2
cdr3_length: 15
v_call: TRBV5-1
cdr3_aa: CASSLAQGAGYGYTF
cdr3_nt: TGCGCCAGCAGCTTGGCACAGGGGGCGGGCTATGGCTACACCTTC

d_call: .
clone_size: .
j_call: TRBJ2-3
cdr3_length: 15
v_call: TRBV19
cdr3_aa: CASRRGGTLTDTQYF
cdr3_nt: TGTGCCAGTAGACGGGGTGGGACTCTCACAGATACGCAGTATTTT

d_call: .
clone_size: .
j_call: TRBJ2-3
cdr3_length: 16
v_call: TRBV14
cdr3_aa: CASSPGLSTPTDTQYF
cdr3_nt: TGTGCCAGCAGCCCGGGACTTTCTACCCCCACAGATACGCAGTATTTT

d_call: .
clone_size: .
j_call: TRBJ1-1
cdr3_length: 15
v_call: TRBV28
cdr3_aa: CASSLAVGGGPEAFF
cdr3_nt: TGTGCCAGCAGTTTAGCCGTGGGGGGAGGCCCTGAAGCTTTCTTT

d_call: .
clone_size: .
j_call: TRBJ1-2
cdr3_length: 13
v_call: TRBV29-1
cdr3_aa: CSVGRREVEGYTF
cdr3_nt: TGCAGCGTTGGTCGCAGGGAGGTAGAGGGCTACACCTTC

d_call: TRBD1
clone_size: few
j_call: TRBJ1-1
cdr3_length: 13
v_call: TRBV27
cdr3_aa: CASRSTGGGEAFF
cdr3_nt: TGTGCCAGCAGATCGACAGGGGGCGGTGAAGCTTTCTTT

d_call: .
clone_size: .
j_call: TRBJ2-7
cdr3_length: 12
v_call: TRBV9
cdr3_aa: CASSVDGYEQYF
cdr3_nt: TGTGCCAGCAGCGTAGACGGGTACGAGCAGTACTTC

d_call: .
clone_size: .
j_call: TRBJ1-1
cdr3_length: 13
v_call: TRBV6-5
cdr3_aa: CASIFDRNTEAFF
cdr3_nt: TGTGCCAGCATCTTTGACAGGAACACTGAAGCTTTCTTT

d_call: .
clone_size: .
j_call: TRBJ1-2
cdr3_length: 15
v_call: TRBV10-2
cdr3_aa: CASSESQTSGYGYTF
cdr3_nt: TGCGCCAGCAGTGAGTCCCAGACTTCGGGCTATGGCTACACCTTC

d_call: TRBD1
clone_size: .
j_call: TRBJ2-3
cdr3_length: 15
v_call: TRBV7-9
cdr3_aa: CASSLGRTGGDTQYF
cdr3_nt: TGTGCCAGCAGCTTAGGGAGGACAGGGGGGGATACGCAGTATTTT